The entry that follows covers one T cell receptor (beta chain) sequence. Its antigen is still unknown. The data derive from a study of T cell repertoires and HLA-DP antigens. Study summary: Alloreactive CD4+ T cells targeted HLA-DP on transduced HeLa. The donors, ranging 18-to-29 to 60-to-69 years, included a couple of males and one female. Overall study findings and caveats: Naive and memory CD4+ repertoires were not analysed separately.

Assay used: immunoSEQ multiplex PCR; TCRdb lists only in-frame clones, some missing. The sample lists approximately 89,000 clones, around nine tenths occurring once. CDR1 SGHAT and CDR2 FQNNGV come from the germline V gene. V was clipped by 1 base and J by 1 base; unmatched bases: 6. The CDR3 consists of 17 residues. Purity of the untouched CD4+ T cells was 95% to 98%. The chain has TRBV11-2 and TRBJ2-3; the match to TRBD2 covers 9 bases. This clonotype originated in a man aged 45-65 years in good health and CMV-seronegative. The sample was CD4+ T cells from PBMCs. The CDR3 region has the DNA TGTGCCAGCAGCTTAGGGAGCGGGGGGTCTGGCACAGATACGCAGTATTTT. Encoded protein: CASSLGSGGSGTDTQYF.